These 28 T cell receptor beta chains share one sample of origin, sequenced in a study of CD8+ T cells in alopecia areata. Treatment denoted: oral pan-JAK inhibitor, 5-10 mg twice daily. Extraction and reverse transcription of RNA yielded cDNA as the sequencing template. Sequencing used immunoSEQ multiplex PCR; TCRdb keeps in-frame clones, though not all of them. Of roughly 200,000 clones listed, around two fifths were seen once; the top ten hold roughly 0.5%. The source was CD4+ T cells sorted from blood, collected between weeks 30 and 35, from a patient treated with tofacitinib. The receptors come from a human donor with alopecia areata.

This clone was seen only a few times. J is TRBJ2-3 and V is TRBV5-1; TRBD2 might be the D (5 bases). V shed 4 bases and J shed 1 base, with 16 bases lying between them. The CDR3 sequence is 16 residues long. Germline V gene data show CDR1 as SGHRS and CDR2 as YFSETQ. CDR3 loop: CASSKNRGGGTDTQYF. As DNA, the CDR3 is TGCGCCAGCAGCAAAAATCGCGGAGGAGGCACAGATACGCAGTATTTT.

The chain uses TRBV11-2 and TRBJ2-7; D possibly corresponds to TRBD2 (5 bases). Germline V gene sequence: CDR1 SGHAT, CDR2 FQNNGV. The CDR3 length is 14 residues. Trimming stripped 1 base from V and 7 bases from J, with 14 bases between. The CDR3 bases are TGTGCCAGCAGCTTAGCTGGCGGCGGCGGGGAGCAGTACTTC. This sequence encodes CASSLAGGGGEQYF.

This clone was detected once. The rearrangement joins TRBV14 to TRBJ2-7; D is unclear. The V and J ends lost 6 bases and 7 bases respectively, with 10 bases between them. CDR1 SGHDN and CDR2 FVKESK come from the germline V gene. CDR3 size: 11 residues. The CDR3 DNA reads as TGTGCCAGCAGTCTTCAGCGTGAGCAGTACTTC. This codes for CASSLQREQYF.

As concerns this clone: At one end, the junction sequence differs from germline, possibly due to a read error. The V and J genes are TRBV29-1 and TRBJ2-3, with D possibly called TRBD1 or TRBD2 (6 bases each). The CDR3 consists of 11 residues. The germline CDR1 and CDR2 sequences are SQVTM and ANQGSEA. The CDR3 loop is CRSGDTNTQYF. As DNA, the CDR3 is TGCAGGTCGGGGGACACAAATACGCAGTATTTT.

This clone was picked up a small number of times. The chain has TRBV5-4 and TRBJ2-1, with TRBD1 matching 7 bases. V dropped 0 bases and J dropped 8; count of bases not matched to a gene: 8. The germline CDR1 and CDR2 sequences are SGHNT and YYREEE (reference sequence). The CDR3 sequence is 15 residues long. CDR3 loop: CASSLAARGQDEQFF. The CDR3 DNA reads TGTGCCAGCAGCTTGGCTGCTAGAGGACAGGATGAGCAGTTCTTC.

The V gene is TRBV29-1, the J gene TRBJ1-2, with D possibly matching TRBD1 (5 bases). Germline V gene lookup returns CDR1 SQVTM and CDR2 ANQGSEA. The CDR3 length is 11 residues. V was clipped by 4 bases and J by 7 bases, with 10 bases between them. The CDR3 here is CSVVGLGGYTF. The CDR3 DNA follows: TGCAGCGTTGTGGGGCTCGGTGGCTACACCTTC.

This clone was found a few times. This sequence joins TRBV7-3 and TRBJ2-7, with D unclear. This CDR3 has 11 amino acids. V shed 7 bases and J shed 6 bases, with 10 bases lying between them. Germline V CDR1 and CDR2: SGHTA, FQGTGA. The CDR3 loop reads CASIFPCEQYF. DNA of the CDR3: TGTGCCAGCATCTTCCCATGCGAGCAGTACTTC.

The chain carries TRBV2 and TRBJ2-5; the D is unclear. Germline V gene sequence: CDR1 SNHLY, CDR2 FYNNEI. There are 11 residues in the CDR3. Deletions cut 3 bases from V and 5 bases from J, with 4 bases between. The CDR3 reads CASSEVETQYF. In DNA, the CDR3 is TGTGCCAGCAGTGAGGTGGAGACCCAGTACTTC.

The rearrangement uses TRBV27 and TRBJ1-5; no reliable D call. Trimming cost V 6 bases and J 2 bases, with 17 bases left between them. Germline CDR1 and CDR2: MNHEY and SMNVEV (reference sequence). The CDR3 has 16 amino acids. CDR3 sequence (DNA): TGTGCCAGCAGCCTAACGGGAGGGTGGGGCAATCAGCCCCAGCATTTT. It encodes CASSLTGGWGNQPQHF.

This chain connects TRBV5-1 to TRBJ2-2; D remains ambiguous. Looked up from germline, CDR1 is SGHRS and CDR2 is YFSETQ. The V end was cut by 0 bases, the J end by 4 bases, with 10 bases between. This CDR3 region has 15 residues. CDR3 sequence reads: CASSLGVAATGELFF. CDR3 coding DNA: TGCGCCAGCAGCTTGGGTGTGGCAGCCACCGGGGAGCTGTTTTTT.

J is TRBJ1-1 and V is TRBV7-9, with D hard to call. Trimming pared 2 bases from V and 2 bases from J, leaving 6 bases between. Germline V CDR1 and CDR2: SEHNR, FQNEAQ (reference sequence). The CDR3 is 13 residues long. The CDR3: CASSLHLNTEAFF. The CDR3 bases are TGTGCCAGCAGCTTACACCTAAACACTGAAGCTTTCTTT.

The chain links TRBV11-1 to TRBJ2-3; 12 positions agree with TRBD1. This CDR3 region has 17 residues. Trimming at V came to 5 bases and at J to 0 bases, leaving 6 bases not matched to a gene. CDR1 is SGHAT and CDR2 is FQDESV in the germline V gene (reference sequence). The CDR3 sequence: CASSPGQGAQSTDTQYF. The CDR3 DNA reads TGTGCCAGCAGCCCGGGACAGGGGGCGCAAAGCACAGATACGCAGTATTTT.

This chain connects TRBV30 to TRBJ1-4; 7 positions match TRBD1. The CDR3 consists of 14 residues. V dropped 0 bases and J dropped 6; count of bases not matched to a gene: 4. Germline V CDR1 and CDR2: GTSNPN, SVGIG (reference sequence). The CDR3 reads CAWSVKGGYEKLFF. CDR3 bases: TGTGCCTGGAGTGTAAAAGGGGGCTATGAAAAACTGTTTTTT.

This clone occurred a few times. V is TRBV14 and J is TRBJ1-1; TRBD1 matches 7 bases. Germline lookup yields CDR1 SGHDN and CDR2 FVKESK. Trimming took 4 bases from V and 5 from J; bases not matched to a gene: 4. This CDR3 contains 13 residues. The CDR3 region is CASSLQGRTEAFF. The CDR3 DNA reads as TGTGCCAGCAGCCTACAGGGGCGGACTGAAGCTTTCTTT.

This clone was seen only a few times. The CDR3 loop reads CAWGSIREQYF. The DNA of the CDR3 is TGTGCCTGGGGGAGCATTAGGGAGCAGTACTTC. The chain links TRBV30 to TRBJ2-7; tentative D call: TRBD2 (5 bases). Germline lookup yields CDR1 GTSNPN and CDR2 SVGIG (reference sequence). The CDR3 has 11 amino acids. V was pared by 5 bases and J by 7 bases, with 12 bases between.

The genes are TRBV5-1 and TRBJ1-1; 9 bases map to TRBD1. Per the germline V gene, CDR1 is SGHRS and CDR2 is YFSETQ. V was pared by 4 bases and J by 0 bases, with 7 bases of the junction left unmatched. CDR3 size: 16 residues. The CDR3 reads CASSTGTGNLNTEAFF. As DNA, the CDR3 is TGCGCCAGCAGCACCGGGACAGGGAATTTGAACACTGAAGCTTTCTTT.

This rearrangement joins TRBV7-2 to TRBJ1-4, with D possibly matching TRBD1 (5 bases). Germline values: CDR1 SGHTA, CDR2 FQGNSA. The CDR3 loop spans 14 amino acids. V was trimmed by 1 base and J by 8 bases, leaving 11 bases between them. The CDR3: CASSLGGWSEKLFF. For the CDR3, the DNA is TGTGCCAGCAGCTTAGGGGGGTGGAGCGAAAAACTGTTTTTT. Drawing the rest from reference TRBV7-2 and TRBJ1-4, the complete variable domain is GAGVSQSPSNKVTEKGKDVELRCDPISGHTALYWYRQSLGQGLEFLIYFQGNSAPDKSGLPSDRFSAERTGGSVSTLTIQRTQQEDSAVYLCASSLGGWSEKLFFGSGTQLSVL.

The chain uses TRBV27 and TRBJ1-5; D may be TRBD1 (5 bases). Germline V gives CDR1 MNHEY, CDR2 SMNVEV (reference sequence). Trimming cost V 5 bases and J 11 bases, with 19 bases left between them. This CDR3 spans 14 amino acids. CDR3 in amino acids: CASSKTEAGGAQHF. The DNA of the CDR3 is TGTGCCAGCAGTAAGACAGAGGCCGGGGGAGCCCAGCATTTT.

This clone was observed a handful of times. V and J are TRBV5-6 and TRBJ2-7; D perhaps matches TRBD1 (5 bases). Germline-derived CDR1 and CDR2 are SGHDT and YYEEEE. V dropped 0 bases and J dropped 6 bases, with 10 bases sitting between them. CDR3 length equals 13 residues. This CDR3 reads CASSLDRSGEQYF. The CDR3 DNA reads TGTGCCAGCAGCTTGGACAGGTCGGGCGAGCAGTACTTC.

In this sample, this clone turned up a few times. The rearrangement links TRBV29-1 to TRBJ2-1, with D unresolved. The CDR3 is made up of 11 amino acids. Deletions cut 3 bases from V and 4 bases from J, with 4 bases between. Germline V gene sequence: CDR1 SQVTM, CDR2 ANQGSEA. CDR3 residues: CSVERYNEQFF. The CDR3 DNA reads TGCAGCGTTGAGCGGTACAATGAGCAGTTCTTC.

The chain uses TRBV7-7 and TRBJ2-5; D is perhaps TRBD1 (5 bases). This CDR3 contains 13 residues. Germline loops: CDR1 SSHAT, CDR2 FNYEAQ (reference sequence). CDR3 in DNA: TGTGCTACCTGCACAGGAGTCCAAGAGACCCAGTACTTC. This encodes CATCTGVQETQYF.

This clone was counted only a few times. The chain joins TRBV27 to TRBJ1-6, with 8 bases matching TRBD1. The CDR3 is made up of 17 amino acids. V gave up 2 bases and J gave up 10 bases; unmatched junction bases: 13. Germline V gene lookup returns CDR1 MNHEY and CDR2 SMNVEV (reference sequence). For the CDR3, the DNA is TGTGCCAGCAGTTTACGTTCCAGGACAGGGTCCGGCTCACCCCTCCACTTT. Translation gives CASSLRSRTGSGSPLHF.

The chain carries TRBV30 and TRBJ1-2, with 7 positions matching TRBD1. Trimming took 4 bases from V and 2 from J; bases not matched to a gene: 7. The CDR3 consists of 14 residues. The V gene's germline CDR1 is GTSNPN and CDR2 SVGIG (reference sequence). CDR3 loop: CAWNRQGTNYGYTF. In DNA form, the CDR3 reads TGTGCCTGGAACCGACAGGGAACAAACTATGGCTACACCTTC.

The CDR3 here is CASSFRVSGDQPQHF. Here the CDR3 DNA reads TGTGCCAGCAGCTTTAGGGTATCCGGGGATCAGCCCCAGCATTTT. This rearrangement joins TRBV5-6 to TRBJ1-5, with unresolved D. This CDR3 has 15 amino acids. CDR1 SGHDT and CDR2 YYEEEE come from the germline V gene. Trimming shortened V by 2 bases and J by 5 bases, and 14 bases separated the two germline ends.

The CDR3 DNA reads TGTGCCAGCAGGGGGGCGTTACTAGCGTACAATGAGCAGTTCTTC. Its translation is CASRGALLAYNEQFF. The V call is TRBV2, the J call TRBJ2-1; tentatively, D is TRBD2 (7 bases). The ends were cut back, 6 bases at V and 4 bases at J, with 16 bases in the middle. Germline-derived CDR1 and CDR2 are SNHLY and FYNNEI. The CDR3 has 15 amino acids.

The rearrangement uses TRBV7-6 and TRBJ2-2, with 9 bases fitting TRBD1. The CDR3 has 15 amino acids. Germline CDR1 is SGHVS and CDR2 is FNYEAQ. J gave up 7 bases and V 5 bases, and 8 bases lay outside the gene matches. The CDR3 protein is CASSPGTGFGGELFF. CDR3 DNA sequence: TGTGCCAGCAGCCCCGGGACAGGGTTCGGCGGGGAGCTGTTTTTT.

This clone came up once. The rearrangement links TRBV6-1 to TRBJ2-3, with D perhaps TRBD2 (7 bases). Trimming took 3 bases from V and 2 from J, leaving 15 bases between them. CDR1 MNHNS and CDR2 SASEGT come from the germline V gene. The CDR3 is made up of 16 amino acids. In nucleotides, the CDR3 is TGTGCCAGCAGTGATTTGCACGGGGGGCCCACAGATACGCAGTATTTT. Amino acids: CASSDLHGGPTDTQYF.

This chain uses TRBV6-5 with TRBJ2-1; D might be TRBD2 (5 bases). The CDR3 has 16 amino acids. Germline CDR1 reads MNHEY; CDR2 reads SVGAGI. V shed 0 bases and J shed 0 bases, with 9 bases lying between them. CDR3 protein: CASSYSPGDSYNEQFF. Written as DNA, the CDR3 is TGTGCCAGCAGTTACTCGCCCGGGGACTCCTACAATGAGCAGTTCTTC.